The rows below give T cell receptor beta chains drawn from one sample of a study of T-cell memory formation after mild COVID-19. Each CDR3 protein is one row after TCRdb ran MiXCR on the 5' RACE reads. The data contain a few hundred thousand distinct CDR3 sequences, approximately 19% of them singletons. Material: PBMCs or a T cell subset sorted from them (not recorded which). The receptors were gathered from a man younger than 35 who had mild COVID-19 (a few samples of this study predate the infection). Cell type and time point are not known. Each CDR3 is given with its conserved first and last residue. The order of the fields is J gene, clone size, D gene, V gene, CDR3 protein, CDR3 DNA. D genes are given only for firm matches. Clone size is shown for a subset of rows, as once, few, many or a class of expanded clone.

J gene: TRBJ1-5; clone size: few; D gene: NA; V gene: TRBV6-1; CDR3 protein: CASSEARGAGQPQHF; CDR3 DNA: TGTGCCAGCAGTGAAGCGCGGGGGGCAGGTCAGCCCCAGCATTTT
J gene: TRBJ1-2; clone size: NA; D gene: TRBD1; V gene: TRBV4-3; CDR3 protein: CASSHWLTSRDRGSGYTF; CDR3 DNA: TGCGCCAGCAGCCATTGGCTGACTAGCCGGGACAGGGGTTCGGGCTACACCTTC
J gene: TRBJ1-4; clone size: NA; D gene: NA; V gene: TRBV19; CDR3 protein: CASSQTGTGEKLFF; CDR3 DNA: TGTGCCAGTAGCCAAACGGGGACCGGTGAAAAACTGTTTTTT
J gene: TRBJ1-1; clone size: NA; D gene: TRBD1; V gene: TRBV3-1; CDR3 protein: CASSQARGRAGAFF; CDR3 DNA: TGTGCCAGCAGCCAGGCCAGGGGGCGGGCCGGAGCTTTCTTT
J gene: TRBJ1-2; clone size: few; D gene: NA; V gene: TRBV3-1; CDR3 protein: CASSQTVSNYGYTF; CDR3 DNA: TGTGCCAGCAGCCAGACGGTCTCTAACTATGGCTACACCTTC
J gene: TRBJ2-3; clone size: few; D gene: TRBD2; V gene: TRBV7-9; CDR3 protein: CASTPEAGGRTDTQYF; CDR3 DNA: TGTGCCAGCACACCGGAAGCGGGGGGGCGCACAGATACGCAGTATTTT
J gene: TRBJ2-5; clone size: NA; D gene: TRBD2; V gene: TRBV7-9; CDR3 protein: CASSLVRLAVYQETQYF; CDR3 DNA: TGTGCCAGCAGCTTAGTCCGGCTAGCGGTCTACCAAGAGACCCAGTACTTC
J gene: TRBJ2-1; clone size: few; D gene: TRBD1; V gene: TRBV2; CDR3 protein: CASRPRDRAHNEQFF; CDR3 DNA: TGTGCCAGCAGACCCCGGGACAGGGCACACAATGAGCAGTTCTTC
J gene: TRBJ2-7; clone size: NA; D gene: NA; V gene: TRBV10-3; CDR3 protein: CAISAGAYEQYF; CDR3 DNA: TGTGCCATCAGCGCAGGAGCCTACGAGCAGTACTTC
J gene: TRBJ1-5; clone size: NA; D gene: TRBD1; V gene: TRBV6-5; CDR3 protein: CASSHGTGTSQPQHF; CDR3 DNA: TGTGCCAGCAGCCACGGGACAGGGACATCACAGCCCCAGCATTTT
J gene: TRBJ2-3; clone size: few; D gene: TRBD1; V gene: TRBV5-1; CDR3 protein: CASSLRQGSWGGTDTQYF; CDR3 DNA: TGCGCCAGCAGCCTCAGACAGGGATCCTGGGGCGGCACAGATACGCAGTATTTT
J gene: TRBJ1-1; clone size: few; D gene: TRBD1; V gene: TRBV6-6; CDR3 protein: CASSPGQGIFMGAFF; CDR3 DNA: TGTGCCAGCAGTCCGGGACAGGGGATTTTTATGGGAGCTTTCTTT
J gene: TRBJ2-3; clone size: NA; D gene: NA; V gene: TRBV7-9; CDR3 protein: CASSVAPSTWADTQYF; CDR3 DNA: TGTGCCAGCAGCGTGGCTCCTTCTACGTGGGCGGATACGCAGTATTTT
J gene: TRBJ2-3; clone size: NA; D gene: TRBD2; V gene: TRBV29-1; CDR3 protein: CSVTGLAGLADTQYF; CDR3 DNA: TGCAGCGTTACAGGACTAGCGGGGCTCGCAGATACGCAGTATTTT
J gene: TRBJ2-3; clone size: many; D gene: NA; V gene: TRBV11-2; CDR3 protein: CASSLAAPGAGADTQYF; CDR3 DNA: TGTGCCAGCAGCTTAGCTGCGCCCGGGGCGGGCGCAGATACGCAGTATTTT
J gene: TRBJ1-5; clone size: NA; D gene: NA; V gene: TRBV9; CDR3 protein: CARGARSNQPQHF; CDR3 DNA: TGTGCCAGGGGGGCACGTAGCAATCAGCCCCAGCATTTT
J gene: TRBJ1-5; clone size: NA; D gene: NA; V gene: TRBV6-1; CDR3 protein: CASRRGGPRENQPQHF; CDR3 DNA: TGTGCCAGCAGGCGGGGCGGACCTAGAGAAAATCAGCCCCAGCATTTT
J gene: TRBJ1-2; clone size: NA; D gene: TRBD1; V gene: TRBV4-2; CDR3 protein: CAARGQNYGYTF; CDR3 DNA: TGTGCCGCCAGGGGACAGAACTATGGCTACACCTTC
J gene: TRBJ1-2; clone size: NA; D gene: TRBD1; V gene: TRBV7-2; CDR3 protein: CASSSLRTGGRGYGYTF; CDR3 DNA: TGTGCCAGCAGCTCGCTACGCACAGGGGGGAGGGGCTATGGCTACACCTTC
J gene: TRBJ2-3; clone size: few; D gene: NA; V gene: TRBV29-1; CDR3 protein: CSSERDTQYF; CDR3 DNA: TGCAGTTCAGAGAGAGATACGCAGTATTTT
J gene: TRBJ1-1; clone size: NA; D gene: NA; V gene: TRBV14; CDR3 protein: CASSQDGTRNTEAFF; CDR3 DNA: TGTGCCAGCAGCCAAGATGGCACGCGGAACACTGAAGCTTTCTTT
J gene: TRBJ1-2; clone size: NA; D gene: TRBD1; V gene: TRBV6-6; CDR3 protein: CASSYDRARGGYTF; CDR3 DNA: TGTGCCAGCAGTTACGACAGGGCCCGGGGGGGCTACACCTTC
J gene: TRBJ2-1; clone size: few; D gene: NA; V gene: TRBV18; CDR3 protein: CASSQPGQGAYNEQFF; CDR3 DNA: TGTGCCAGCTCACAACCGGGCCAAGGGGCCTACAATGAGCAGTTCTTC
J gene: TRBJ2-7; clone size: NA; D gene: TRBD2; V gene: TRBV7-9; CDR3 protein: CASSSTSGGSEQYF; CDR3 DNA: TGTGCCAGCAGCTCAACCAGCGGGGGGTCCGAGCAGTACTTC
J gene: TRBJ2-3; clone size: NA; D gene: NA; V gene: TRBV4-1; CDR3 protein: CASSPVGGVGTQYF; CDR3 DNA: TGCGCCAGCAGCCCCGTAGGCGGCGTGGGTACGCAGTATTTT
J gene: TRBJ2-7; clone size: few; D gene: TRBD2; V gene: TRBV7-2; CDR3 protein: CASSYYRTSGGYEQYF; CDR3 DNA: TGTGCCAGCAGCTACTACAGGACTAGCGGGGGCTACGAGCAGTACTTC
J gene: TRBJ1-5; clone size: NA; D gene: NA; V gene: TRBV27; CDR3 protein: CASGRSAGINNQPQHF; CDR3 DNA: TGTGCCAGCGGACGGTCGGCAGGGATTAACAATCAGCCCCAGCATTTT
J gene: TRBJ2-4; clone size: NA; D gene: NA; V gene: TRBV20-1; CDR3 protein: CSAARGLAKNIQYF; CDR3 DNA: TGCAGTGCTGCGCGAGGGCTAGCCAAAAACATTCAGTACTTC
J gene: TRBJ2-7; clone size: many; D gene: TRBD1; V gene: TRBV5-1; CDR3 protein: CASSLASSGQGHEQYF; CDR3 DNA: TGCGCCAGCAGCTTGGCCTCTTCCGGACAGGGGCACGAGCAGTACTTC
J gene: TRBJ2-3; clone size: few; D gene: NA; V gene: TRBV6-5; CDR3 protein: CASSYSYGQSTDTQYF; CDR3 DNA: TGTGCCAGCAGTTACTCTTACGGCCAGAGCACAGATACGCAGTATTTT
J gene: TRBJ2-3; clone size: few; D gene: NA; V gene: TRBV6-6; CDR3 protein: CASSYSASSTDTQYF; CDR3 DNA: TGTGCCAGCAGTTACTCAGCTTCTAGCACAGATACGCAGTATTTT
J gene: TRBJ1-1; clone size: NA; D gene: NA; V gene: TRBV11-1; CDR3 protein: CASSLAIGSNTEAFF; CDR3 DNA: TGTGCCAGCAGCTTAGCGATAGGCAGCAACACTGAAGCTTTCTTT
J gene: TRBJ2-2; clone size: few; D gene: NA; V gene: TRBV15; CDR3 protein: CATSFWAGELFF; CDR3 DNA: TGTGCCACCAGCTTCTGGGCCGGGGAGCTGTTTTTT
J gene: TRBJ1-5; clone size: NA; D gene: NA; V gene: TRBV4-1; CDR3 protein: CASSQDSTGYSNQPQHF; CDR3 DNA: TGCGCCAGCAGCCAAGATTCTACAGGGTATAGCAATCAGCCCCAGCATTTT
J gene: TRBJ2-5; clone size: few; D gene: TRBD1; V gene: TRBV4-3; CDR3 protein: CASSQKIDRGKETQYF; CDR3 DNA: TGCGCCAGCAGCCAGAAGATAGACAGGGGGAAAGAGACCCAGTACTTC
J gene: TRBJ1-6; clone size: NA; D gene: NA; V gene: TRBV20-1; CDR3 protein: CSATVSQVGSPLHF; CDR3 DNA: TGCAGTGCTACCGTTTCACAGGTGGGGTCACCCCTCCACTTT
J gene: TRBJ1-3; clone size: few; D gene: TRBD1; V gene: TRBV5-1; CDR3 protein: CASSETTGAGNTIYF; CDR3 DNA: TGCGCCAGCAGCGAGACAACAGGGGCTGGAAACACCATATATTTT
J gene: TRBJ2-7; clone size: few; D gene: NA; V gene: TRBV18; CDR3 protein: CASSPGRQERGEQYF; CDR3 DNA: TGTGCCAGCTCACCCGGTCGACAGGAAAGGGGCGAGCAGTACTTC
J gene: TRBJ1-5; clone size: NA; D gene: TRBD1; V gene: TRBV7-2; CDR3 protein: CASSPRTGRGNQPQHF; CDR3 DNA: TGTGCCAGCAGCCCCCGGACAGGTCGGGGCAATCAGCCCCAGCATTTT